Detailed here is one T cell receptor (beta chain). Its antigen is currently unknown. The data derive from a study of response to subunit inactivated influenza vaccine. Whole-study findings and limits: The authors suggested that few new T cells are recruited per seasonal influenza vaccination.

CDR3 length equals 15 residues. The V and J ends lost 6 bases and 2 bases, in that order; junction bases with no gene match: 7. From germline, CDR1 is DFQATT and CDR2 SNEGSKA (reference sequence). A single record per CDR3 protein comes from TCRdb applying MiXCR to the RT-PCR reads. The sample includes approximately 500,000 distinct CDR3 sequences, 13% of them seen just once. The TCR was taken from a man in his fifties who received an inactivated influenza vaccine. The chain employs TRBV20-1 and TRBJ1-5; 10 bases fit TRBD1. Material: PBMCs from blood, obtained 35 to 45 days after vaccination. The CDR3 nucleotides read TGCAGTGCAGAAAGGACAGGGGGAGGCAATCAGCCCCAGCATTTT. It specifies CSAERTGGGNQPQHF.